These 29 T cell receptor beta chains came from one sample sequenced in a study of cytomegalovirus exposure and HLA in healthy donors. Measured with immunoSEQ multiplex PCR; TCRdb has only the in-frame clones, and not every one. The sample has about 160,000 clones, roughly 91% seen once. The sample consisted of PBMCs. These receptors all come from a young man in good health and CMV-seropositive.

This clone was observed a handful of times. The chain joins TRBV27 to TRBJ1-2; weak D call: TRBD1 (6 bases). The CDR3 consists of 13 residues. Germline V lookup: CDR1 MNHEY, CDR2 SMNVEV (reference sequence). The V gene lost 8 bases and the J gene lost 4 bases, with 14 bases spanning the gap. CDR3 sequence (DNA): TGTGCCAGCTCCCCAGGGGCAGCCTATGGCTACACCTTC. It is translated as CASSPGAAYGYTF.

This chain uses TRBV7-9 with TRBJ1-5; 9 bases agree with TRBD1. Looked up from germline, CDR1 is SEHNR and CDR2 is FQNEAQ (reference sequence). With V trimmed by 3 bases and J by 4 bases, 4 bases remained unmatched. This CDR3 spans 15 amino acids. The CDR3 spells CASSFGTGHNQPQHF. CDR3 nucleotide sequence: TGTGCCAGCAGCTTCGGGACAGGGCATAATCAGCCCCAGCATTTT.

V and J are TRBV5-6 and TRBJ1-2; D might be TRBD1 (5 bases). The length of the CDR3 is 13 residues. V lost 4 bases and J 2 bases, leaving 9 bases between the germline ends. Germline V gene data show CDR1 as SGHDT and CDR2 as YYEEEE. The CDR3 region has the DNA TGTGCCAGCAGCGATACAGGAAACTATGGCTACACCTTC. Its protein is CASSDTGNYGYTF.

The rearrangement links TRBV29-1 to TRBJ2-1; perhaps TRBD1 as D (5 bases). This CDR3 is 15 amino acids long. Trimming took 5 bases from V and 0 from J, leaving 14 bases between them. Germline loops: CDR1 SQVTM, CDR2 ANQGSEA. CDR3 sequence (DNA): TGCAGCGTTCGCTCGGCAGGACACTCCTACAATGAGCAGTTCTTC. It encodes CSVRSAGHSYNEQFF.

The chain joins TRBV5-1 to TRBJ2-1; TRBD2 might be the D (6 bases). Trimming removed 5 bases at V and 7 bases at J, with 19 bases between. CDR1 and CDR2 (germline): SGHRS, YFSETQ. CDR3 length: 15 residues. The DNA of the CDR3 is TGCGCCAGCAGACTCGGGACTCCCTCGCGGAATGAGCAGTTCTTC. Translated, it gives CASRLGTPSRNEQFF. The full variable domain, rest sourced from reference TRBV5-1 and TRBJ2-1, is KAGVTQTPRYLIKTRGQQVTLSCSPISGHRSVSWYQQTPGQGLQFLFEYFSETQRNKGNFPGRFSGRQFSNSRSEMNVSTLELGDSALYLCASRLGTPSRNEQFFGPGTRLTVL.

The chain uses TRBV7-8 and TRBJ2-7; D may be TRBD2 (5 bases). Germline CDR1 SGHVS, CDR2 FQNEAQ. There are 18 residues in the CDR3. Between the trimmed V and J ends, which lost 1 base and 4 bases, there was a span of 23 bases. The CDR3 sequence is CASSLDPLASSVPYEQYF. The CDR3 region has the DNA TGTGCCAGCAGCTTAGATCCCTTGGCTAGCTCGGTGCCATACGAGCAGTACTTC.

This clone was found once. The chain is built from TRBV6-5 and TRBJ1-2; D is undetermined. The V and J ends lost 5 bases and 0 bases respectively, with 7 bases between them. The CDR3 runs 13 residues. Per the germline V gene, CDR1 is MNHEY and CDR2 is SVGAGI. The CDR3 DNA sequence: TGTGCCAGCAGTGCGGGGTCTAACTATGGCTACACCTTC. It codes for CASSAGSNYGYTF.

Only a few counts were recorded for this clone. This rearrangement joins TRBV4-2 to TRBJ1-1; D perhaps matches TRBD1 (6 bases). This CDR3 has 12 residues. CDR1 LGHNA and CDR2 YNFKEQ come from the germline V gene. The V and J ends lost 2 bases and 8 bases respectively, with 9 bases between them. CDR3 amino acids: CASSQPGQEAFF. CDR3 nucleotide sequence: TGTGCCAGCAGCCAACCTGGACAGGAAGCTTTCTTT.

This clone was observed once. The chain is built from TRBV19 and TRBJ2-3; TRBD2 is a possible D gene (6 bases). V was trimmed by 8 bases and J by 2 bases, leaving 14 bases between them. Per the germline V gene, CDR1 is LNHDA and CDR2 is SQIVND (reference sequence). This CDR3 spans 14 amino acids. The CDR3 coding sequence is TGTGCCAGTCGGGTCGGGGGAAACACAGATACGCAGTATTTT. It translates to CASRVGGNTDTQYF.

This chain joins TRBV5-5 and TRBJ2-7, with 7 bases matching TRBD2. There are 14 residues in the CDR3. Germline V gene lookup returns CDR1 SGHKS and CDR2 YYEKEE (reference sequence). V lost 2 bases to trimming and J lost 3 bases; unmatched junction nucleotides: 5. The CDR3 DNA sequence: TGTGCCAGCAGCTTTGGACTAGTTGTCTACGAGCAGTACTTC. Translating it yields CASSFGLVVYEQYF.

This clone turned up a few times. The rearrangement joins TRBV21-1 to TRBJ2-1; the table assigns TRBD2, which was not confirmed against the DNA. TRBV21-1 is listed as a pseudogene. The CDR3 totals 16 residues. The CDR3 sequence: CASSNRTSGSVNEQFF. The CDR3 nucleotides read TGTGCCAGCAGCAACAGGACTAGCGGGAGTGTCAATGAGCAGTTCTTC.

V usage is TRBV2 and J usage is TRBJ2-5; 10 bases match TRBD2. The ends lost 1 base at V and 5 bases at J; junction bases unmatched: 4. In germline, CDR1 is SNHLY, CDR2 FYNNEI. The CDR3 loop spans 15 amino acids. As DNA, the CDR3 is TGTGCCAGCAGTGAAGTTGAAGCGGGAGGGGAGACCCAGTACTTC. It translates to CASSEVEAGGETQYF. Full variable domain (rest looked up from reference TRBV2 and TRBJ2-5): EPEVTQTPSHQVTQMGQEVILRCVPISNHLYFYWYRQILGQKVEFLVSFYNNEISEKSEIFDDQFSVERPDGSNFTLKIRSTKLEDSAMYFCASSEVEAGGETQYFGPGTRLLVL.

The rearrangement links TRBV11-3 to TRBJ2-7; D is perhaps TRBD1 (6 bases). Germline V lookup: CDR1 SGHNT, CDR2 YENEEA. CDR3 length: 11 residues. Trimming stripped 5 bases from V and 6 bases from J, with 8 bases between. CDR3 in amino acids: CASSQGGEQYF. The CDR3 DNA reads TGTGCCAGCAGCCAAGGGGGCGAGCAGTACTTC.

V and J are TRBV15 and TRBJ2-5; D is undetermined. This CDR3 contains 11 residues. V dropped 1 base and J dropped 5 bases, with 2 bases sitting between them. Germline values: CDR1 LNHNV, CDR2 YYDKDF (reference sequence). CDR3 sequence: CATSRAETQYF. The DNA for the CDR3 is TGTGCCACCAGCAGAGCGGAGACCCAGTACTTC. Full variable domain (remainder filled in from reference TRBV15 and TRBJ2-5): DAMVIQNPRYQVTQFGKPVTLSCSQTLNHNVMYWYQQKSSQAPKLLFHYYDKDFNNEADTPDNFQSRRPNTSFCFLDIRSPGLGDTAMYLCATSRAETQYFGPGTRLLVL.

The chain combines TRBV6-5 with TRBJ2-5, with 11 bases identical to TRBD1. Germline-derived CDR1 and CDR2 are MNHEY and SVGAGI. Unmatched junction bases numbered 4, after V lost 2 bases and J lost 2 bases. This CDR3 is built from 16 residues. The CDR3 DNA reads TGTGCCAGCAGTTACCTCGGGACAGGGGGGCAAGAGACCCAGTACTTC. This codes for CASSYLGTGGQETQYF.

This chain uses TRBV6-5 with TRBJ1-1; maybe TRBD1 (6 bases). The CDR3 has 14 residues. The V gene lost 7 bases and the J gene lost 1 base, with 13 bases spanning the gap. Germline CDR1 is MNHEY and CDR2 is SVGAGI. This CDR3 reads CASTMGGPNTEAFF. As DNA, the CDR3 is TGTGCCAGCACCATGGGGGGGCCGAACACTGAAGCTTTCTTT.

The chain is built from TRBV5-4 and TRBJ2-1; 7 bases are shared with TRBD2. The J segment lost 7 bases and the V segment lost 2 bases, leaving 3 bases of the junction unmatched. Per the germline V gene, CDR1 is SGHNT and CDR2 is YYREEE (reference sequence). This CDR3 comprises 13 residues. CDR3 sequence: CASSLAGPNEQFF. The DNA of the CDR3 is TGTGCCAGCAGCTTAGCGGGACCTAATGAGCAGTTCTTC. Filled out from reference TRBV5-4 and TRBJ2-1, the complete variable domain reads ETGVTQSPTHLIKTRGQQVTLRCSSQSGHNTVSWYQQALGQGPQFIFQYYREEENGRGNFPPRFSGLQFPNYSSELNVNALELDDSALYLCASSLAGPNEQFFGPGTRLTVL.

This clone was detected once. The genes are TRBV18 and TRBJ2-7; TRBD2 matches at 7 bases. Germline V gene lookup returns CDR1 KGHSH and CDR2 LQKENI. The CDR3 contains 13 residues. J lost 2 bases, V lost 6 bases, and 4 bases had no gene match. The CDR3 is CASSLGGTYEQYF. The CDR3 DNA follows: TGTGCCAGCTCCCTCGGGGGGACCTACGAGCAGTACTTC.

The chain carries TRBV18 and TRBJ1-4; D gene ambiguous. This CDR3 spans 12 amino acids. Germline CDR1 is KGHSH and CDR2 is LQKENI. V lost 5 bases, J lost 7 bases, and 8 bases lay in between. DNA of the CDR3: TGTGCCAGCTCAGACGCGGTTGAAAAACTGTTTTTT. Amino acids: CASSDAVEKLFF.

The V gene is TRBV5-1, the J gene TRBJ2-7; D is unresolved. Trimming shortened V by 2 bases and J by 3 bases, and 3 bases separated the two germline ends. The CDR3 contains 11 residues. CDR1 SGHRS and CDR2 YFSETQ come from the germline V gene. The DNA of the CDR3 is TGCGCCAGCAGCTTTAACTACGAGCAGTACTTC. Translation: CASSFNYEQYF.

The V call is TRBV6-4, the J call TRBJ2-1; tentative D call: TRBD1 (6 bases). The CDR3 length is 15 residues. Trimming cost V 4 bases and J 2 bases, with 12 bases left between them. Germline CDR1 is MRHNA and CDR2 is SNTAGT. The CDR3 sequence: CASSVQGGAYNEQFF. DNA of the CDR3: TGTGCCAGCAGTGTACAGGGTGGAGCCTACAATGAGCAGTTCTTC.

This sequence joins TRBV6-5 and TRBJ1-2, with D possibly matching TRBD1 (6 bases). V lost 7 bases and J lost 4, with 19 bases in between. This CDR3 is built from 15 residues. Germline CDR1 reads MNHEY; CDR2 reads SVGAGI. CDR3 sequence (DNA): TGTGCCAGCACCAAATCCCAGACAGGAGCCTATGGCTACACCTTC. It codes for CASTKSQTGAYGYTF.

J is TRBJ1-1 and V is TRBV21-1; the D call TRBD1 from the table was never checked on the DNA. TRBV21-1 is designated a pseudogene. The CDR3 runs to 17 residues. The CDR3 loop is CASSKWGPPTGDTEAFF. Here the CDR3 DNA reads TGTGCCAGCAGCAAATGGGGGCCCCCTACAGGGGACACTGAAGCTTTCTTT.

CDR3 region: CASSSPDRVKAGANVLTF. CDR3 sequence (DNA): TGTGCCAGCAGTTCCCCGGACAGGGTGAAAGCTGGGGCCAACGTCCTGACTTTC. The V call is TRBV28, the J call TRBJ2-6, with 8 bases lining up with TRBD1. The V and J ends lost 4 bases and 2 bases, in that order; junction bases with no gene match: 10. The CDR3 consists of 18 residues. Germline CDR1 reads MDHEN; CDR2 reads SYDVKM.

Here the CDR3 reads CASSFDQGPATYEQYF. Written as DNA, the CDR3 is TGTGCCAGCAGTTTTGATCAGGGTCCCGCAACCTACGAGCAGTACTTC. This rearrangement joins TRBV28 to TRBJ2-7, with D tentatively TRBD1 (5 bases). Trimming cost V 3 bases and J 2 bases, with 17 bases left between them. Germline V CDR1 and CDR2: MDHEN, SYDVKM. This CDR3 has 16 amino acids.

This chain joins TRBV9 and TRBJ1-1, with D tentatively TRBD1 (6 bases). Germline loops: CDR1 SGDLS, CDR2 YYNGEE. V was pared by 4 bases and J by 1 base, with 14 bases between. This CDR3 is 15 amino acids long. The CDR3 loop reads CASSPVTTGNTEAFF. The CDR3 bases are TGTGCCAGCAGCCCCGTCACGACAGGGAACACTGAAGCTTTCTTT.

The chain joins TRBV29-1 to TRBJ2-7, with a possible D match to TRBD1 (6 bases). CDR1 SQVTM and CDR2 ANQGSEA come from the germline V gene. The CDR3 extends over 15 amino acids. V dropped 0 bases and J dropped 0 bases, with 12 bases sitting between them. The DNA of the CDR3 is TGCAGCGTTGAAGATTGGGGGCTCGGCTCCTACGAGCAGTACTTC. Translation: CSVEDWGLGSYEQYF.

There are a few counts of this clone. The CDR3 loop is CAISVRRANYGYTF. In nucleotides, the CDR3 is TGTGCCATCAGTGTGAGGAGGGCTAACTATGGCTACACCTTC. The chain employs TRBV10-3 and TRBJ1-2, with unresolved D. V shed 4 bases and J shed 0 bases, with 9 bases lying between them. This CDR3 contains 14 residues. The germline gives CDR1 ENHRY, CDR2 SYGVKD.

This sequence joins TRBV27 and TRBJ2-5, with D tentatively TRBD1 (5 bases). The J call may be mistaken, given a closer DNA end match to TRBJ2-7. From germline, CDR1 is MNHEY and CDR2 SMNVEV (reference sequence). This CDR3 region has 13 residues. CDR3 DNA: TGTGCCAGCAGTTTAGGGGCGTCATACGAGCAGTACTTC. This sequence encodes CASSLGASYEQYF.